Measured by frequency, the clone carrying this T cell receptor (beta chain) is medium-sized (0.01 to 0.1%). Its antigen is not identified. Sorting was done in triplicate for each CD8+ T cell subset (about 280,000 cells each). The CDR3 has 17 residues. The germline V gene has CDR1 SGHNT and CDR2 YENEEA. The method, 5' RACE with UMI labels, was used to prepare the TRB cDNA libraries. TCRdb re-called the 5' RACE reads; one entry per CDR3 protein, DNA not given. In all, the sample yields just over 3,500 distinct CDR3 sequences. The sample comes from a study of CXCR3-negative and CXCR3-positive naive CD8 T cells. General study results and limits: Diversity ran similarly high across both naive subsets but far lower in memory CD8+ cells.

The TCR comes from a human donor in good health. Some clones in this sample may be carry-over from other donors' samples. This chain uses TRBV11-3 with TRBJ1-1. Sequences were obtained from naive CXCR3- CD8+ T cells from blood. Subset here: CD45RO-CCR7+CD27+CD95- naive CD8+ T cells lacking CXCR3 (TNR3-). CDR3 amino acids: CASSPSRIAGLNTEAFF.